This is a list of T cell receptor beta chains from one sample in a study of cytomegalovirus exposure and HLA in healthy donors. Libraries were prepared by immunoSEQ multiplex PCR; TCRdb keeps only in-frame clonotypes and omits some of them. In the table there are 35,000 to 45,000 clones, 55% to 75% of which are singletons. The specimen sequenced was PBMCs. These receptors all stem from a woman under 40 in good health and CMV-seronegative. Both conserved end residues are part of each CDR3. A D gene is named only where the DNA matches it firmly. Size is omitted from some rows. Given values are once, few, many or a class for expanded clones.

TRBV19,13,.,TRBJ1-2,.,CASSIDSYYGYTF,TGTGCCAGTAGTATTGACAGCTACTATGGCTACACCTTC
TRBV30,15,.,TRBJ2-2,.,CAWSVEVRLGGELFF,TGTGCCTGGAGTGTTGAGGTCCGCCTCGGCGGGGAGCTGTTTTTT
TRBV7-2,16,.,TRBJ2-4,.,CASSLVAVRAKNIQYF,TGTGCCAGCAGCTTAGTTGCGGTGAGGGCCAAAAACATTCAGTACTTC
TRBV6-1,14,.,TRBJ1-1,.,CASSETRPNTEAFF,TGTGCCAGCAGTGAAACCAGGCCTAACACTGAAGCTTTCTTT
TRBV6-1,16,.,TRBJ2-3,TRBD2,CASSEVLAGRTDTQYF,TGTGCCAGCAGTGAAGTACTAGCGGGGCGCACAGATACGCAGTATTTT
TRBV5-8,14,.,TRBJ2-7,TRBD2,CASSFGAGVSEQYF,TGTGCCAGCAGCTTCGGAGCGGGAGTTAGCGAGCAGTACTTC
TRBV27,14,few,TRBJ2-6,.,CASSSLSGANVLTF,TGTGCCAGCAGTTCCCTCTCTGGGGCCAACGTCCTGACTTTC
TRBV6-1,13,.,TRBJ2-5,TRBD2,CASRGLAGETQYF,TGTGCCAGCAGGGGACTAGCGGGAGAGACCCAGTACTTC
TRBV30,15,.,TRBJ2-1,.,CAWTRRKQTKEEQFF,TGTGCCTGGACTAGGCGGAAACAAACCAAAGAAGAGCAGTTCTTC
TRBV6-5,16,few,TRBJ2-2,.,CASSYTYRVNTGELFF,TGTGCCAGCAGTTACACCTACAGAGTCAACACCGGGGAGCTGTTTTTT
TRBV6-1,14,few,TRBJ1-1,.,CASSEAVDRSEAFF,TGTGCCAGCAGTGAAGCCGTGGACAGATCTGAAGCTTTCTTT
TRBV7-9,14,.,TRBJ2-2,.,CASSLQGNTGELFF,TGTGCCAGCAGTCTCCAGGGGAACACCGGGGAGCTGTTTTTT
TRBV5-1,16,.,TRBJ2-3,TRBD1,CASSLGTGRATDTQYF,TGCGCCAGCAGCCTGGGGACAGGCAGGGCGACAGATACGCAGTATTTT
TRBV5-6,15,.,TRBJ2-7,TRBD2,CASSSGLAVSYEQYF,TGTGCCAGCAGCTCCGGACTAGCGGTATCCTACGAGCAGTACTTC
TRBV4-1,15,few,TRBJ1-6,.,CASSQDFQGRSPLHF,TGCGCCAGCAGCCAAGATTTCCAGGGTCGTTCACCCCTCCACTTT
TRBV2,14,.,TRBJ1-5,.,CASQIEGGDQPQHF,TGTGCCAGCCAAATTGAGGGGGGGGATCAGCCCCAGCATTTT
TRBV5-1,14,.,TRBJ2-3,TRBD1,CASTRTGATDTQYF,TGCGCCAGCACCCGTACAGGGGCGACAGATACGCAGTATTTT
TRBV5-6,14,.,TRBJ1-1,TRBD1,CASSWGQGNTEAFF,TGTGCCAGCAGCTGGGGACAGGGGAACACTGAAGCTTTCTTT
TRBV10-3,14,.,TRBJ1-5,.,CASGTADSNQPQHF,TGTGCCAGCGGGACGGCAGATAGCAATCAGCCCCAGCATTTT
TRBV7-9,16,.,TRBJ2-2,TRBD2,CAPGGVPFRDTGELFF,TGTGCTCCGGGAGGAGTCCCGTTCCGAGACACCGGGGAGCTGTTTTTT
TRBV29-1,14,few,TRBJ2-7,TRBD1,CSVELGTGGYEQYF,TGCAGCGTTGAGCTCGGGACAGGGGGCTACGAGCAGTACTTC
TRBV19,13,once,TRBJ1-1,.,CASSTSGNTEAFF,TGTGCCAGTAGTACCTCGGGGAACACTGAAGCTTTCTTT
TRBV30,14,.,TRBJ1-3,.,CAWSQGIPGNTIYF,TGTGCCTGGAGCCAGGGCATTCCTGGAAACACCATATATTTT
TRBV9,17,few,TRBJ2-3,TRBD2,CASSAPRSGSLTDTQYF,TGTGCCAGCAGCGCCCCGCGTAGCGGGAGTTTGACAGATACGCAGTATTTT
TRBV29-1,14,.,TRBJ2-5,.,CSVYRGSGHETQYF,TGCAGCGTTTACCGTGGTTCTGGGCACGAGACCCAGTACTTC
TRBV19,15,.,TRBJ1-2,.,CASSIDVEGIYGYTF,TGTGCCAGTAGTATAGATGTGGAGGGCATCTATGGCTACACCTTC
TRBV28,11,.,TRBJ2-7,.,CASREGYEQYF,TGTGCCAGCAGAGAGGGCTACGAGCAGTACTTC
TRBV6-5,12,.,TRBJ2-7,.,CASSYAAYEQYF,TGTGCCAGCAGTTACGCGGCCTACGAGCAGTACTTC
TRBV11-2,13,.,TRBJ2-1,.,CASSSDYNNEQFF,TGTGCCAGCAGCTCGGACTATAACAATGAGCAGTTCTTC
TRBV30,15,.,TRBJ2-6,TRBD1,CACPGQGSGANVLTF,TGTGCCTGTCCGGGACAGGGCTCTGGGGCCAACGTCCTGACTTTC